Shown below are 10 T cell receptor beta chains from a single sample sequenced in a study of immune evolution from preneoplasia to lung adenocarcinoma (dated by TCRdb to the early 2020s). The library was built by means of the immunoSEQ multiplex PCR assay. This is the immuneACCESS table as TCRdb keeps it, with only in-frame sequences that have V and J called. A part of the clones is gone; compared with another copy, unresolved V genes explain less than half, and the rest is unexplained. This sample comprises about 9,500 clones, roughly 83% of them detected only once. The ten largest clones represent about 9% of the sample. The sequenced material came from FFPE minimally invasive lung adenocarcinoma tissue. The sample's cell subset or site label, decoded: micro-invasive lung adenocarcinoma (MIA). The receptors derive from an older donor with lung adenocarcinoma.

This clone appeared a few times. The chain is built from TRBV19 and TRBJ2-7, with D perhaps matching TRBD2 (5 bases). CDR1 and CDR2 from the germline V gene are LNHDA and SQIVND (reference sequence). Trimming removed 3 bases from V and 6 bases from J, with 15 bases in between. This CDR3 spans 14 amino acids. The CDR3 sequence: CASSMVSERCEQYF. CDR3 DNA: TGTGCCAGTAGTATGGTTAGCGAGCGGTGCGAGCAGTACTTC.

The chain combines TRBV5-1 with TRBJ2-3; unclear D gene. V was clipped by 3 bases and J by 0 bases, with 14 bases between them. The CDR3 loop spans 16 amino acids. Germline V gene lookup returns CDR1 SGHRS and CDR2 YFSETQ. The CDR3 spells CASSSSSGLSTDTQYF. CDR3 DNA: TGCGCCAGCAGCTCCAGCTCCGGGCTTAGCACAGATACGCAGTATTTT.

The CDR3 region is CASSPSGQTYEQYF. CDR3 DNA: TGTGCCAGCTCACCGTCCGGACAGACCTACGAGCAGTACTTC. The V and J genes are TRBV18 and TRBJ2-7, with D tentatively TRBD1 (6 bases). Germline CDR1 is KGHSH and CDR2 is LQKENI. Trimming shortened V by 3 bases and J by 2 bases, and 11 bases separated the two germline ends. CDR3 length: 14 amino acids.

This clone was found once. The V gene is TRBV30, the J gene TRBJ2-3; D is ambiguous. The V end lost 0 bases, the J end lost 4 bases, and 8 bases lay between the germline ends. CDR1 GTSNPN and CDR2 SVGIG come from the germline V gene (reference sequence). The CDR3 is 13 amino acids. DNA of the CDR3: TGTGCCTGGAGTGTAGAGGCGCCAGATACGCAGTATTTT. The encoded protein is CAWSVEAPDTQYF.

V is TRBV9 and J is TRBJ1-1; the match to TRBD1 covers 7 bases. Losses at the gene ends were 4 bases for V and 4 bases for J; bases not matched to a gene: 7. The CDR3 extends over 14 amino acids. Germline CDR1 reads SGDLS; CDR2 reads YYNGEE. The CDR3 loop reads CASSPRQGITEAFF. The CDR3, as DNA: TGTGCCAGCAGCCCCCGACAGGGCATCACTGAAGCTTTCTTT.

This CDR3 is CASSPQPNTEAFF. The CDR3 nucleotides read TGTGCCAGCAGTCCCCAGCCTAACACTGAAGCTTTCTTT. The chain carries TRBV28 and TRBJ1-1; no clear D gene. The CDR3 is 13 amino acids. Between the trimmed V and J ends, which lost 5 bases and 2 bases, there was a span of 9 bases. Germline V gene data show CDR1 as MDHEN and CDR2 as SYDVKM.

The V call is TRBV14, the J call TRBJ2-6, with 10 nucleotides matching TRBD2. Germline CDR1 SGHDN, CDR2 FVKESK. The V segment lost 4 bases and the J segment 0 bases; nucleotides outside the gene matches: 12. The CDR3 runs to 20 residues. The CDR3, as DNA: TGTGCCAGCAGCCCCCAACGACTAGCGGGCGTCCACTCTGGGGCCAACGTCCTGACTTTC. This codes for CASSPQRLAGVHSGANVLTF.

The rearrangement links TRBV2 to TRBJ2-5; D perhaps matches TRBD2 (6 bases). CDR3 length: 17 residues. V was shortened by 6 bases and J by 7 bases, with 27 bases between the two germline ends. CDR1 and CDR2 from the germline V gene are SNHLY and FYNNEI. The CDR3 nucleotides are TGTGCCAGCAGCGGCGGCGGCGGGACTGACCTGTCAAGGACCCAGTACTTC. Its protein is CASSGGGGTDLSRTQYF.

The V and J genes are TRBV7-9 and TRBJ2-1; TRBD2 aligns across 14 bases. V dropped 3 bases and J dropped 9; count of bases not matched to a gene: 1. The germline CDR1 and CDR2 sequences are SEHNR and FQNEAQ (reference sequence). CDR3 length equals 14 residues. The CDR3 sequence is CASSLTSGRVEQFF. The DNA for the CDR3 is TGTGCCAGCAGCTTGACTAGCGGGAGGGTTGAGCAGTTCTTC.

This chain connects TRBV30 to TRBJ1-5; maybe TRBD1 (6 bases). CDR1 and CDR2 from the germline V gene are GTSNPN and SVGIG (reference sequence). V was cut by 2 bases and J by 3 bases, with 8 bases left in between. This CDR3 comprises 13 residues. CDR3 protein: CAWSNRDNQPQHF. DNA of the CDR3: TGTGCCTGGAGTAACAGGGACAATCAGCCCCAGCATTTT.